What follows are 13 T cell receptor beta chains derived from one specimen sequenced in a study of blood T cells in healthy people across ages. For the second PCR, which ran for about 6 to 11 cycles, a sample-barcoded 5' primer and a J-beta primer mix were used. From the 5' RACE reads, TCRdb called clonotypes with MiXCR, one entry per CDR3 protein. Of about 1.8 million distinct CDR3 sequences listed, around half are singletons. What was sequenced was blood. The receptors were sampled from a woman aged 40 to 50 in good health.

The V call is TRBV2, the J call TRBJ1-1; tentative D call: TRBD1 (6 bases). Between the trimmed V and J ends, which lost 8 bases and 1 base, there was a span of 11 bases. Germline CDR1 SNHLY, CDR2 FYNNEI. The CDR3 has 13 amino acids. The CDR3 sequence: CASSAGENTEAFF. The CDR3 DNA sequence: TGTGCCAGCTCCGCAGGGGAGAACACTGAAGCTTTCTTT.

CDR3 DNA: TGTGCCAGCGGGCGGGGCCGTTCCTACGAGCAGTACTTC. The encoded protein is CASGRGRSYEQYF. V gene TRBV7-2 combines with J gene TRBJ2-7, with D possibly matching TRBD2 (6 bases). The ends were cut back, 8 bases at V and 1 base at J, with 12 bases in the middle. This CDR3 region has 13 residues. The germline V gene encodes CDR1 SGHTA and CDR2 FQGNSA.

This clonotype appeared many times. The chain employs TRBV20-1 and TRBJ2-4; D possibly uses TRBD1 or TRBD2 (6 bases each). Germline V gene data show CDR1 as DFQATT and CDR2 as SNEGSKA (reference sequence). Trimming left V 4 bases short and J 0 bases short, with 19 bases between. The CDR3 is made up of 17 amino acids. For the CDR3, the DNA is TGCAGTGCTACCCTAGGGGGGCTAGCGCCAGCCAAAAACATTCAGTACTTC. It encodes CSATLGGLAPAKNIQYF.

The chain joins TRBV28 to TRBJ2-4, with a tentative D call TRBD1 (6 bases). The CDR3 length is 15 residues. V was pared by 3 bases and J by 13 bases, with 22 bases between. Germline V gene lookup returns CDR1 MDHEN and CDR2 SYDVKM. CDR3 region: CASSFDEDRDNEQYF. CDR3 bases: TGTGCCAGCAGTTTTGACGAGGACAGAGACAATGAGCAGTACTTC.

The chain combines TRBV6-2 or TRBV6-3 with TRBJ2-5, with D possibly TRBD2 on 6 matching bases. Judging by the DNA end, TRBJ2-7 fits better; the J call may be wrong. The length of the CDR3 is 15 residues. CDR1 and CDR2 from the germline V gene are MNHEY and SVGEGT. CDR3 nucleotide sequence: TGTGCCAGCAGTTACTCGGGGACTTCCCGCTACGAGCAGTACTTC. Amino acids: CASSYSGTSRYEQYF.

Concerning this clonotype: A read error may produce the germline difference seen at one junction end. The CDR3 loop reads CASSLAGESYNERFF. CDR3 bases: TGTGCCAGCAGCCTAGCGGGTGAGTCCTACAATGAGCGGTTCTTC. The chain employs TRBV9 and TRBJ2-1, with 8 nucleotides matching TRBD2. Germline-derived CDR1 and CDR2 are SGDLS and YYNGEE. There are 15 residues in the CDR3.

The chain is built from TRBV20-1 and TRBJ2-3; D possibly corresponds to TRBD2 (7 bases). The ends were cut back, 5 bases at V and 2 bases at J, with 17 bases in the middle. CDR1 is DFQATT and CDR2 is SNEGSKA in the germline V gene (reference sequence). The CDR3 is 15 residues long. This chain's CDR3 is CSALGGGAVTDTQYF. In DNA form, the CDR3 reads TGCAGTGCTTTAGGGGGAGGGGCGGTCACAGATACGCAGTATTTT.

The CDR3 protein is CASSFGTSGGDGYTF. CDR3 DNA: TGCGCCAGCAGCTTCGGGACCTCTGGGGGAGATGGCTACACCTTC. V usage is TRBV5-1 and J usage is TRBJ1-2; D possibly corresponds to TRBD1 (5 bases). There are 15 residues in the CDR3. CDR1 is SGHRS and CDR2 is YFSETQ in the germline V gene. V lost 2 bases to trimming and J lost 6 bases, with 17 bases between them.

Here the CDR3 reads CASSVGATSGANVLTF. The CDR3 region has the DNA TGTGCCAGCAGCGTAGGGGCGACCTCTGGGGCCAACGTCCTGACTTTC. J is TRBJ2-6 and V is TRBV9; no reliable D call. Germline CDR1 reads SGDLS; CDR2 reads YYNGEE. The ends were cut back, 0 bases at V and 0 bases at J, with 7 bases in the middle. The CDR3 runs to 16 residues. The full variable domain, completed using reference TRBV9 and TRBJ2-6, is DSGVTQTPKHLITATGQRVTLRCSPRSGDLSVYWYQQSLDQGLQFLIQYYNGEERAKGNILERFSAQQFPDLHSELNLSSLELGDSALYFCASSVGATSGANVLTFGAGSRLTVL.

The V call is TRBV29-1, the J call TRBJ2-5, with 7 positions matching TRBD2. The CDR3 runs to 12 residues. Germline lookup yields CDR1 SQVTM and CDR2 ANQGSEA. Trimming took 7 bases from V and 5 from J; bases not matched to a gene: 7. The DNA for the CDR3 is TGCAGCGGCCAAGGCGGGGGTGAGACCCAGTACTTC. As protein: CSGQGGGETQYF.

This clonotype was seen a handful of times. The CDR3 region has the DNA TGCAGTGCTAATGTCAACAGAGCCAAAAACATTCAGTACTTC. Its protein product is CSANVNRAKNIQYF. The rearrangement links TRBV20-1 to TRBJ2-4, with D hard to call. Germline V CDR1 and CDR2: DFQATT, SNEGSKA (reference sequence). V was shortened by 4 bases and J by 0 bases, with 10 bases between the two germline ends. The CDR3 contains 14 residues.

The chain carries TRBV7-2 and TRBJ1-6; D unclear. V was shortened by 5 bases and J by 7 bases, with 15 bases between the two germline ends. The CDR3 spans 15 residues. Germline V lookup: CDR1 SGHTA, CDR2 FQGNSA. In nucleotides, the CDR3 is TGTGCCAGCAGCCCCTTGCTAGTGGGGAATTCACCCCTCCACTTT. Translating gives CASSPLLVGNSPLHF. The full variable domain, completed using reference TRBV7-2 and TRBJ1-6, is GAGVSQSPSNKVTEKGKDVELRCDPISGHTALYWYRQSLGQGLEFLIYFQGNSAPDKSGLPSDRFSAERTGGSVSTLTIQRTQQEDSAVYLCASSPLLVGNSPLHFGNGTRLTVT.

The chain has TRBV4-2 and TRBJ2-5; 8 bases are shared with TRBD2. After removal of 2 bases from V and 7 bases from J, the junction contained 15 bases not matched to a gene. CDR1 is LGHNA, CDR2 YNFKEQ, per germline. This CDR3 region has 17 residues. The DNA of the CDR3 is TGTGCCAGCAGCCAACAGGCGGGCGGGGGGACCATCTTGACCCAGTACTTC. It translates to CASSQQAGGGTILTQYF.